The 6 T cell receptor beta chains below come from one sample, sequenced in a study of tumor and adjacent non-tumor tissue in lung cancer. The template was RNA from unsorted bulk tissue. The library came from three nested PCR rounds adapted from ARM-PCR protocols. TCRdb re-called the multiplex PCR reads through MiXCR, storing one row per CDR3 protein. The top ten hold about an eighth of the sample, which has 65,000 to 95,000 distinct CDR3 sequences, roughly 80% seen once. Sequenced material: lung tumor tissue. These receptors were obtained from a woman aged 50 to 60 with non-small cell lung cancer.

CDR3 in amino acids: CASSLGSGANVLTF. CDR3 nucleotide sequence: TGCGCCAGCAGCTTGGGCTCTGGGGCCAACGTCCTGACTTTC. This sequence joins TRBV5-1 and TRBJ2-6; no definite D call. V was cut by 0 bases and J by 0 bases, with 1 base left in between. The CDR3 covers 14 residues. CDR1 is SGHRS, CDR2 YFSETQ, per germline.

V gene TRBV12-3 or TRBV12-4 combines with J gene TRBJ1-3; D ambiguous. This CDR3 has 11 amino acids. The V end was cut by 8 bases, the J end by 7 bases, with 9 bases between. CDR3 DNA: TGTGCCAGCCGTCTGGGGAACACCATATATTTT. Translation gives CASRLGNTIYF.

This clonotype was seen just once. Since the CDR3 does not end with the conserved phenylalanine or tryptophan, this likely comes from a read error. CDR3 sequence reads: CSVDVGGRVKNEQFL. The CDR3 DNA reads as TGCAGCGTTGATGTTGGCGGGAGGGTCAAGAATGAGCAGTTCCTC. The J gene is TRBJ2-1, the V gene TRBV29-1, with 9 bases aligning to TRBD2. Germline CDR1 and CDR2: SQVTM and ANQGSEA. Trimming cost V 3 bases and J 7 bases; bases outside gene matches: 10. The CDR3 spans 15 residues.

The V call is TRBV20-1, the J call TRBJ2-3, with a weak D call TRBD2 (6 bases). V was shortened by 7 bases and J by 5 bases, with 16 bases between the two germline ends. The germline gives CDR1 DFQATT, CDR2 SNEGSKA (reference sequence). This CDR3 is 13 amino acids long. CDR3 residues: CSVDERGGDTQYF. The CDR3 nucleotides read TGCAGTGTGGACGAGAGGGGAGGAGATACGCAGTATTTT.

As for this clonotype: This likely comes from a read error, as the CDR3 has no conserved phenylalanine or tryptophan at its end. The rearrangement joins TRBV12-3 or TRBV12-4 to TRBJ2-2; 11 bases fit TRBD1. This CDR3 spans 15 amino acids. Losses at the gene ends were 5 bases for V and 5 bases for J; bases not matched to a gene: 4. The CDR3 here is CASSGQGAATGELFS. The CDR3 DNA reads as TGTGCCAGCAGTGGACAGGGGGCTGCGACCGGGGAGCTGTTTTCT.

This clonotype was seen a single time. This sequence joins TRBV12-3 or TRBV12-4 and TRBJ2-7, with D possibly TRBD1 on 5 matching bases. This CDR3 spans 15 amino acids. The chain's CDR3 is CVRSPVQGQGYEQYF. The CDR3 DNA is TGTGTCAGAAGTCCCGTCCAGGGTCAGGGCTACGAGCAGTACTTC.